Listed here are 19 T cell receptor beta chains from one sample, sequenced in a study of blood T cell repertoires in COVID-19 (dated by TCRdb to 2018 to 2020). The method was the immunoSEQ multiplex PCR assay. TCRdb took this table from immuneACCESS and kept in-frame rearrangements with V and J called. Such tables lack part of the clones; where checked against another copy, unresolved V genes explain under half of the gap, and the rest is unexplained. The sample table contains 170,000 or so clones; only one count was recorded for over 75% of them. The ten largest clones take up 6.5% of the sample. Sequenced input: peripheral blood. The receptors shown here come from a man between 70 and 80 years old with active or convalescent COVID-19.

This clone was observed a few times. The V call is TRBV6-5, the J call TRBJ1-2, with D perhaps matching TRBD1 (5 bases). V lost 6 bases, J lost 5 bases, and 10 bases lay in between. Germline CDR1 is MNHEY and CDR2 is SVGAGI. The CDR3 runs 12 residues. CDR3 sequence (DNA): TGTGCCAGCAGCCACGGGGGTTATGGCTACACCTTC. Protein product: CASSHGGYGYTF.

For this clone: The sample carries other DNA sequences with the same CDR3. The V and J genes are TRBV2 and TRBJ1-5, with D uncertain. The CDR3 length is 13 residues. Trimming removed 6 bases from V and 4 bases from J, with 10 bases in between. Germline loops: CDR1 SNHLY, CDR2 FYNNEI. The CDR3 region has the DNA TGTGCCAGCAGCCCGGTTCAAAATCAGCCCCAGCATTTT. Translating it yields CASSPVQNQPQHF.

The rearrangement links TRBV5-6 to TRBJ2-7, with TRBD1 as a possible D gene (5 bases). CDR1 and CDR2 (germline): SGHDT, YYEEEE. The CDR3 is 16 amino acids. V lost 2 bases and J 0 bases, leaving 15 bases between the germline ends. The CDR3: CASSLGVTGHSYEQYF. As DNA, the CDR3 is TGTGCCAGCAGCTTAGGAGTTACAGGACACTCCTACGAGCAGTACTTC.

CDR3 sequence: CASSPPEALVNGYTF. The CDR3 region has the DNA TGTGCCAGCAGCCCGCCGGAGGCACTTGTAAATGGCTACACCTTC. The rearrangement uses TRBV6-5 and TRBJ1-2; no clear D. This CDR3 region has 15 residues. V gave up 6 bases and J gave up 6 bases, with 20 bases separating them. Germline values: CDR1 MNHEY, CDR2 SVGAGI.

The genes are TRBV14 and TRBJ2-7; the match to TRBD2 covers 13 bases. J was trimmed by 10 bases and V by 1 base; bases with no gene match: 7. The CDR3 is made up of 15 amino acids. Per germline, CDR1 SGHDN and CDR2 FVKESK. In DNA form, the CDR3 reads TGTGCCAGCAGCCAAGGGCCGGGACTAGCGGGAACACAGTACTTC. This codes for CASSQGPGLAGTQYF.

The V and J genes are TRBV19 and TRBJ2-1; maybe TRBD1 (5 bases). Germline V CDR1 and CDR2: LNHDA, SQIVND (reference sequence). V shed 3 bases and J shed 10 bases, with 10 bases lying between them. This CDR3 is built from 12 residues. As DNA, the CDR3 is TGTGCCAGTAGTATCGGACATCTCGAGCAGTTCTTC. It specifies CASSIGHLEQFF. Together with reference TRBV19 and TRBJ2-1, the CDR3 gives the full variable domain: DGGITQSPKYLFRKEGQNVTLSCEQNLNHDAMYWYRQDPGQGLRLIYYSQIVNDFQKGDIAEGYSVSREKKESFPLTVTSAQKNPTAFYLCASSIGHLEQFFGPGTRLTVL.

The chain recombines TRBV7-2 with TRBJ2-3; 7 bases align to TRBD2. Germline lookup yields CDR1 SGHTA and CDR2 FQGNSA. Unmatched junction bases numbered 13, after V lost 8 bases and J lost 2 bases. The CDR3 contains 16 residues. The CDR3 nucleotides are TGTGCCAGCGCACGCCAGGGCGGGGGAGTCACAGATACGCAGTATTTT. This translates into CASARQGGGVTDTQYF.

This clone appeared once. The chain combines TRBV13 with TRBJ1-1; 9 bases align to TRBD1. Germline V CDR1 and CDR2: PRHDT, FYEKMQ (reference sequence). CDR3 length: 15 amino acids. V was pared by 2 bases and J by 1 base, with 2 bases of the junction left unmatched. In DNA, the CDR3 is TGTGCCAGCAGCTTAAGGACAGGGGCGAACACTGAAGCTTTCTTT. This gives the protein CASSLRTGANTEAFF.

V usage is TRBV6-5 and J usage is TRBJ1-5; weak D call: TRBD1 (6 bases). Germline CDR1 MNHEY, CDR2 SVGAGI. This CDR3 is built from 15 residues. V lost 7 bases and J 0 bases, leaving 13 bases between the germline ends. The CDR3 sequence: CASIAGAYSNQPQHF. The CDR3, as DNA: TGTGCCAGCATTGCAGGGGCTTATAGCAATCAGCCCCAGCATTTT.

The chain carries TRBV2 and TRBJ2-1; D is ambiguous. The CDR3 length is 15 residues. V was pared by 1 base and J by 3 bases, with 10 bases between. Per germline, CDR1 SNHLY and CDR2 FYNNEI. The chain's CDR3 is CASSEDLSSYNEQFF. The CDR3, as DNA: TGTGCCAGCAGTGAAGATCTGTCTAGCTACAATGAGCAGTTCTTC.

J is TRBJ2-3 and V is TRBV19; possibly TRBD1 for D (5 bases). The CDR3 covers 14 residues. V was trimmed by 5 bases and J by 5 bases, leaving 14 bases between them. In germline, CDR1 is LNHDA, CDR2 SQIVND (reference sequence). CDR3 sequence: CASSDRQGGDTQYF. The CDR3 nucleotides are TGTGCCAGTAGTGACCGGCAGGGTGGAGATACGCAGTATTTT.

This clone was observed a single time. The chain links TRBV6-5 to TRBJ1-2, with 7 bases matching TRBD1. This CDR3 contains 15 residues. V lost 10 bases to trimming and J lost 5 bases; unmatched junction nucleotides: 16. Germline CDR1 MNHEY, CDR2 SVGAGI. The CDR3 nucleotides read TGTGCCACCAGCCCCAATCCATTACAGGGGTATGGCTACACCTTC. Translated: CATSPNPLQGYGYTF.

V gene TRBV12-3 or TRBV12-4 combines with J gene TRBJ1-5; unclear D gene. The CDR3 loop spans 13 amino acids. V was shortened by 6 bases and J by 2 bases, with 8 bases between the two germline ends. The CDR3 nucleotides read TGTGCCAGCAGGGCGGAGGGCAATCAGCCCCAGCATTTT. This codes for CASRAEGNQPQHF.

The chain has TRBV5-1 and TRBJ1-5; TRBD1 matches 9 bases. Germline V CDR1 and CDR2: SGHRS, YFSETQ. Trimming removed 5 bases from V and 4 bases from J; junction bases left unmatched: 10. The CDR3 has 16 amino acids. The CDR3 here is CASSSFPGQGNQPQHF. CDR3 in DNA: TGCGCCAGCAGTTCATTTCCGGGACAGGGAAATCAGCCCCAGCATTTT.

In the case of this clone: At one of its ends the junction is not consistent with the germline gene, which may arise from a read error. V and J are TRBV7-3 and TRBJ2-3, with TRBD1 matching 7 bases. The CDR3 covers 14 residues. CDR1 and CDR2 (germline): SGHTA, FQGTGA. The CDR3 DNA sequence: TGTGCCAGCAGCCCGCAGGGACAGTCAGACACGCAGTATTTT. It translates to CASSPQGQSDTQYF.

This chain links TRBV5-1 with TRBJ2-7; D perhaps matches TRBD1 (5 bases). Germline V gene data show CDR1 as SGHRS and CDR2 as YFSETQ. The ends were cut back, 3 bases at V and 3 bases at J, with 16 bases in the middle. The CDR3 runs to 15 residues. CDR3 in amino acids: CASSWGRDRDYEQYF. The CDR3 DNA reads TGCGCCAGCAGCTGGGGCCGAGACAGAGACTACGAGCAGTACTTC.

The chain is built from TRBV10-2 and TRBJ1-5, with TRBD1 as a possible D gene (5 bases). The CDR3 loop spans 15 amino acids. CDR1 is WSHSY and CDR2 is SAAADI in the germline V gene. Trimming took 6 bases from V and 8 from J, leaving 20 bases between them. CDR3 nucleotides: TGCGCCAGCAGCCAGGGTGGGGCAGGTTCGGAGCCCCAGCATTTT. This gives the protein CASSQGGAGSEPQHF.

J is TRBJ2-3 and V is TRBV27; a weak D match, TRBD2 (5 bases). CDR1 MNHEY and CDR2 SMNVEV come from the germline V gene (reference sequence). V was pared by 5 bases and J by 5 bases, with 14 bases between. The CDR3 contains 14 residues. CDR3 sequence: CASSIGLRIDTQYF. The CDR3 nucleotides read TGTGCCAGCAGTATAGGACTCAGAATAGATACGCAGTATTTT.

The J gene is TRBJ2-1, the V gene TRBV19, with TRBD2 matching 10 bases. The CDR3 loop spans 16 amino acids. Germline CDR1 reads LNHDA; CDR2 reads SQIVND (reference sequence). After removal of 3 bases from V and 7 bases from J, the junction contained 9 bases not matched to a gene. The CDR3 loop reads CASSISPSGSMNEQFF. The CDR3 nucleotides are TGTGCCAGTAGTATTAGTCCTAGCGGGAGCATGAATGAGCAGTTCTTC.